These 15 T cell receptor beta chains were all obtained from the same sample, sequenced in a study of T cell responses to AZD1222 COVID-19 vaccine. Assay used: immunoSEQ multiplex PCR; TCRdb lists only in-frame clones, some missing. Of some 250,000 clones listed, 85% to 95% are singletons. This specimen consisted of peripheral blood, obtained 28 days after the second AZD1222 dose. The receptors come from an adult who received the AZD1222 COVID-19 vaccine.

The chain is built from TRBV19 and TRBJ2-3, with TRBD1 as a possible D gene (6 bases). Germline values: CDR1 LNHDA, CDR2 SQIVND (reference sequence). The CDR3 sequence is 13 residues long. V was clipped by 9 bases and J by 2 bases, with 12 bases between them. CDR3 residues: CASSRQDTDTQYF. The CDR3 DNA sequence: TGTGCCAGCTCGAGACAGGACACAGATACGCAGTATTTT.

The genes are TRBV15 and TRBJ1-2; 11 bases match TRBD1. Germline trimming cut 7 bases from V and 4 bases from J; bases unmatched to any gene: 8. The CDR3 has 15 amino acids. Germline V CDR1 and CDR2: LNHNV, YYDKDF (reference sequence). CDR3 coding DNA: TGTGCCACCAAAACCGGGACAGGGGGACCCTATGGCTACACCTTC. As protein: CATKTGTGGPYGYTF.

This chain joins TRBV6-5 and TRBJ2-2, with D possibly matching TRBD2 (6 bases). This CDR3 region has 16 residues. Per germline, CDR1 MNHEY and CDR2 SVGAGI. Trimming cost V 0 bases and J 4 bases, with 12 bases left between them. For the CDR3, the DNA is TGTGCCAGCAGTTACTCTGGGGAGGCGGGCACCGGGGAGCTGTTTTTT. Encoded protein: CASSYSGEAGTGELFF.

This chain joins TRBV5-6 and TRBJ1-1; D might be TRBD1 (6 bases). Germline V CDR1 and CDR2: SGHDT, YYEEEE. V was shortened by 5 bases and J by 4 bases, with 24 bases between the two germline ends. This CDR3 comprises 17 residues. CDR3 in DNA: TGTGCCAGCAGGAGGGGGGACACCCATTCACGGAGCACTGAAGCTTTCTTT. Translation gives CASRRGDTHSRSTEAFF. Combining the CDR3 with reference TRBV5-6 and TRBJ1-1 gives the whole variable domain DAGVTQSPTHLIKTRGQQVTLRCSPKSGHDTVSWYQQALGQGPQFIFQYYEEEERQRGNFPDRFSGHQFPNYSSELNVNALLLGDSALYLCASRRGDTHSRSTEAFFGQGTRLTVV.

The V and J genes are TRBV28 and TRBJ2-7; 7 nucleotides align to TRBD1. CDR1 and CDR2 (germline): MDHEN, SYDVKM. The CDR3 sequence is 13 residues long. Trimming took 5 bases from V and 3 from J; bases not matched to a gene: 4. CDR3 in DNA: TGTGCCAGCAGTCGGGACAGCCGCTACGAGCAGTACTTC. Amino acid sequence: CASSRDSRYEQYF.

This chain connects TRBV29-1 to TRBJ1-2; weak D call: TRBD1 (5 bases). The CDR3 is made up of 13 amino acids. Germline V gives CDR1 SQVTM, CDR2 ANQGSEA. V was cut by 6 bases and J by 0 bases, with 11 bases left in between. The CDR3 reads CSVFGTANYGYTF. The CDR3 DNA reads TGCAGCGTCTTCGGGACGGCTAACTATGGCTACACCTTC.

The chain uses TRBV5-1 and TRBJ2-7; D unresolved. With 5 bases removed from V and 4 bases from J, the gap between germline ends came to 13 bases. The germline gives CDR1 SGHRS, CDR2 YFSETQ. CDR3 size: 13 residues. The CDR3 DNA is TGCGCCAGCAGACTCTCTCAGGTGTACGAGCAGTACTTC. Encoded protein: CASRLSQVYEQYF.

V gene TRBV28 combines with J gene TRBJ1-1; no firm D call. The CDR3 runs to 13 residues. Deletions cut 3 bases from V and 3 bases from J, with 8 bases between. CDR1 is MDHEN, CDR2 SYDVKM, per germline. The CDR3 protein is CASSLGRHTEAFF. The CDR3 DNA reads TGTGCCAGCAGTTTGGGGAGGCACACTGAAGCTTTCTTT.

The rearrangement uses TRBV3-1 (or the pseudogene TRBV3-2) and TRBJ1-1; D remains unclear. Germline V gene data show CDR1 as LGHDT and CDR2 as YNNKEL (reference sequence). The CDR3 is 13 amino acids. V dropped 1 base and J dropped 6 bases, with 9 bases sitting between them. Here the CDR3 reads CASSQAHPSEAFF. Here the CDR3 DNA reads TGTGCCAGCAGCCAAGCCCACCCTTCTGAAGCTTTCTTT.

The rearrangement uses TRBV7-9 and TRBJ2-2, with D tentatively TRBD1 (5 bases). Germline assignment: CDR1 SEHNR and CDR2 FQNEAQ (reference sequence). This CDR3 contains 16 residues. The V end was cut by 5 bases, the J end by 7 bases, with 20 bases between. Written as DNA, the CDR3 is TGTGCCAGCAGCGAAGGGTCCAGGGCGGTGGACGGGGAGCTGTTTTTT. Its translation: CASSEGSRAVDGELFF.

The chain is built from TRBV19 and TRBJ2-1, with 16 positions matching TRBD2. The junction had 4 bases not matched to a gene; V was cut back by 1 base and J by 7 bases. Germline assignment: CDR1 LNHDA and CDR2 SQIVND (reference sequence). CDR3 size: 17 residues. The CDR3 DNA follows: TGTGCCAGTAGTATAGTGGGACTAGCGGGAGGGTTGAATGAGCAGTTCTTC. Translating gives CASSIVGLAGGLNEQFF.

This clone was observed once. The V and J genes are TRBV27 and TRBJ1-1; no firm D call. V lost 10 bases and J lost 3, with 18 bases in between. Germline CDR1 is MNHEY and CDR2 is SMNVEV (reference sequence). The CDR3 extends over 14 amino acids. DNA of the CDR3: TGTGCCACCCGCCAGCGGCGAGCGTACACTGAAGCTTTCTTT. This translates into CATRQRRAYTEAFF.

The CDR3 nucleotides are TGTGCCAGCAGTGTTCTAGCCCGTTCCAATGAGCAGTTCTTC. It yields the protein CASSVLARSNEQFF. V usage is TRBV2 and J usage is TRBJ2-1; tentative D call: TRBD2 (5 bases). CDR3 length: 14 residues. Trimming pared 4 bases from V and 6 bases from J, leaving 13 bases between. The V gene's germline CDR1 is SNHLY and CDR2 FYNNEI.

Details on this clone: At one boundary the junction diverges from the germline segment, which might be a read error. The chain employs TRBV5-1 and TRBJ1-3, with no clear D. Looked up from germline, CDR1 is SGHRS and CDR2 is YFSETQ. CDR3 length: 14 amino acids. CDR3 DNA sequence: TGCGCCAGCAGCTTAGCGGACCCTGGCAACACCATATATTTT. This gives the protein CASSLADPGNTIYF.

In this sample, this clone turned up a few times. V usage is TRBV2 and J usage is TRBJ1-6; D perhaps matches TRBD1 (6 bases). Germline V lookup: CDR1 SNHLY, CDR2 FYNNEI. The ends were cut back, 3 bases at V and 7 bases at J, with 13 bases in the middle. This CDR3 is 15 amino acids long. The CDR3 DNA reads as TGTGCCAGCAGTGAGACAGGTTGGGGGAATTCACCCCTCCACTTT. This codes for CASSETGWGNSPLHF. The variable domain in full, completed from reference TRBV2 and TRBJ1-6, reads EPEVTQTPSHQVTQMGQEVILRCVPISNHLYFYWYRQILGQKVEFLVSFYNNEISEKSEIFDDQFSVERPDGSNFTLKIRSTKLEDSAMYFCASSETGWGNSPLHFGNGTRLTVT.